This TCR beta chain was captured by sequencing in a study of blood T cell repertoires in COVID-19. Study at large: Acute and convalescent COVID-19 samples came from the United States, Italy and Spain.

Per germline, CDR1 GTSNPN and CDR2 SVGIG (reference sequence). V was clipped by 4 bases and J by 6 bases; unmatched bases: 8. CDR3 length: 16 residues. Per the original methods: Reference gene primer amplification gave nucleated cell count estimates. Assay used: immunoSEQ multiplex PCR; TCRdb lists only in-frame clones, some missing. V and J calls and clone size are copied from that table; D and trimming were computed from the DNA. The sample carries under 200,000 clones, over 75% recorded once. The clonotype comes from a woman of 80 years or more with acute or convalescent COVID-19. This chain uses TRBV30 with TRBJ2-3; 15 bases fit TRBD2. Sequenced: peripheral blood. CDR3 coding DNA: TGTGCCTGGACTCCGGGACTAGCGGGAGGCTCGGATACGCAGTATTTT. Its protein product is CAWTPGLAGGSDTQYF.